This TCR beta chain appears in the sequencing data of a study of blood T cells in healthy people across ages. Through a sample-barcoded 5' primer and a J-beta primer mix, a second PCR was run for roughly 7 to 11 cycles. The authors tagged each cDNA molecule using a template-switch adaptor with 12 random nucleotides. The study obtained at least 2.5 million CDR3-containing paired-end reads from every sample. A single record per CDR3 protein comes from TCRdb applying MiXCR to the 5' RACE reads. Among around 870,000 distinct CDR3 sequences listed, under 30% were seen once. For every donor, a draw yielded roughly 10 milliliters of peripheral blood. The CDR3 spans 15 residues. The ends were cut back, 2 bases at V and 4 bases at J, with 14 bases in the middle. CDR1 and CDR2 (germline): SGHTA, FQGNSA. Findings of the study overall: In these data, TCR beta diversity tracked strongly with naive T cell percentage.

Regarding this clonotype: Antigen unknown.

The clonotype was recovered from an elderly woman in good health. The chain recombines TRBV7-2 with TRBJ1-1, with D possibly being TRBD1 (5 bases). Sequencing was done on a sample of blood. This chain's CDR3 is CASSLTGGKVTEAFF. For the CDR3, the DNA is TGTGCCAGCAGCTTAACTGGGGGGAAGGTCACTGAAGCTTTCTTT.